Listed here are 5 T cell receptor beta chains from one sample, sequenced in a study of OX40 agonist ivuxolimab in advanced cancers. Libraries were prepared by immunoSEQ multiplex PCR; TCRdb keeps only in-frame clonotypes and omits some of them. Of 65,000 to 80,000 clones in the sample, 84% were seen once. Sample: CD4+ or CD8+ T cells sorted from blood, taken in a trial of the OX40 agonist ivuxolimab. Source of these receptors: an adult with an advanced solid tumor such as melanoma, head and neck, liver or kidney cancer.

The chain has TRBV7-9 and TRBJ1-2; 9 bases align to TRBD1. J gave up 4 bases and V 5 bases, and 11 bases lay outside the gene matches. There are 16 residues in the CDR3. CDR1 is SEHNR and CDR2 is FQNEAQ in the germline V gene (reference sequence). The CDR3 loop is CASSPQDRGDFYGYTF. Here the CDR3 DNA reads TGTGCCAGCAGCCCCCAGGACAGGGGCGATTTCTATGGCTACACCTTC.

The chain joins TRBV7-3 to TRBJ2-6, with TRBD1 matching 12 bases. The ends lost 2 bases at V and 0 bases at J; junction bases unmatched: 5. This CDR3 is built from 19 residues. Germline CDR1 reads SGHTA; CDR2 reads FQGTGA. In nucleotides, the CDR3 is TGTGCCAGCAGCTTAGCGGGACAGGGGGCTTTCTCTGGGGCCAACGTCCTGACTTTC. This codes for CASSLAGQGAFSGANVLTF.

In its sample, this clone was seen once. The genes are TRBV10-2 and TRBJ2-2, with 9 bases aligning to TRBD2. The junction had 12 bases not matched to a gene; V was cut back by 8 bases and J by 5 bases. This CDR3 contains 16 residues. Germline V gene sequence: CDR1 WSHSY, CDR2 SAAADI. The CDR3 nucleotides read TGCGCCAGCCGTTTCGGGAGCCTAGCGGGGACCGGGGAGCTGTTTTTT. It encodes CASRFGSLAGTGELFF.

This sequence joins TRBV5-8 and TRBJ1-5, with unresolved D. The CDR3 loop spans 16 amino acids. Germline V gene sequence: CDR1 SGHTS, CDR2 YDEGEE. Trimming removed 6 bases from V and 1 base from J, with 17 bases in between. This CDR3 reads CASKASEGESNQPQHF. The CDR3 DNA reads TGTGCCAGCAAGGCGTCTGAGGGAGAGAGCAATCAGCCCCAGCATTTT. Complete variable domain (other parts from reference TRBV5-8 and TRBJ1-5): EAGVTQSPTHLIKTRGQQATLRCSPISGHTSVYWYQQALGLGLQFLLWYDEGEERNRGNFPPRFSGRQFPNYSSELNVNALELEDSALYLCASKASEGESNQPQHFGDGTRLSIL.

This sequence joins TRBV25-1 and TRBJ2-1; no reliable D call. Germline CDR1 MGHDK, CDR2 SYGVNS. This CDR3 contains 14 residues. Trimming removed 2 bases from V and 0 bases from J, with 5 bases in between. The CDR3: CASSEGNSYNEQFF. Here the CDR3 DNA reads TGTGCCAGCAGTGAAGGAAACTCCTACAATGAGCAGTTCTTC.